These 22 T cell receptor beta chains came from one sample sequenced in a study of cytomegalovirus exposure and HLA in healthy donors (dated 2017 in TCRdb). Libraries came from the immunoSEQ multiplex PCR assay. The multiplex PCR relied on a mix of 60 forward primers for TCR Vbeta segments and 13 reverse primers for TCR Jbeta segments. TCRdb took this table from immuneACCESS and kept in-frame rearrangements with V and J called. Such tables lack part of the clones; where checked against another copy, unresolved V genes explain under half of the gap, and the rest is unexplained. The sample yields 150,000 to 180,000 clones; over 65% were counted once. The ten largest clones represent approximately 2.1% of the sample. Sequenced material: PBMCs. These receptors all stem from a man aged 30 to 45 in good health and CMV-seronegative.

J is TRBJ2-3 and V is TRBV4-3; 9 nucleotides align to TRBD2. CDR3 length equals 16 residues. Germline CDR1 is LGHNA and CDR2 is YSLEER. V lost 1 base to trimming and J lost 5 bases; unmatched junction nucleotides: 7. CDR3 sequence: CASSQGLAGLGDTQYF. DNA of the CDR3: TGCGCCAGCAGCCAAGGGCTAGCGGGACTGGGAGATACGCAGTATTTT.

The genes are TRBV19 and TRBJ1-1, with TRBD1 matching 9 bases. The V and J ends lost 4 bases and 6 bases, in that order; junction bases with no gene match: 9. The CDR3 spans 15 residues. Germline V lookup: CDR1 LNHDA, CDR2 SQIVND (reference sequence). DNA of the CDR3: TGTGCCAGTAGTACAACCGGACAGGGGTCGGCTGAAGCTTTCTTT. Translation gives CASSTTGQGSAEAFF.

As DNA, the CDR3 is TGTGCCAGCAGCTTAACTAGCGGGGGCCGCTCCTACAATGAGCAGTTCTTC. It yields the protein CASSLTSGGRSYNEQFF. The chain employs TRBV7-6 and TRBJ2-1; 11 nucleotides align to TRBD2. The CDR3 extends over 17 amino acids. Trimming removed 2 bases from V and 0 bases from J; junction bases left unmatched: 3. Germline V gives CDR1 SGHVS, CDR2 FNYEAQ.

The V and J genes are TRBV6-1 and TRBJ2-3, with TRBD2 matching over 13 bases. CDR3 size: 15 residues. Germline CDR1 is MNHNS and CDR2 is SASEGT. Unmatched junction bases numbered 2, after V lost 4 bases and J lost 4 bases. CDR3 in DNA: TGTGCCAGCAGTGCCGGGACTAGCGGGGCAGATACGCAGTATTTT. Its protein is CASSAGTSGADTQYF.

The chain is built from TRBV27 and TRBJ1-5; 9 nucleotides line up with TRBD1. The CDR3 length is 17 residues. Germline V gene lookup returns CDR1 MNHEY and CDR2 SMNVEV (reference sequence). V lost 7 bases, J lost 0 bases, and 10 bases stayed unmatched. The CDR3 spells CASKLQGASYSNQPQHF. The DNA for the CDR3 is TGTGCCAGCAAATTACAGGGGGCAAGTTATAGCAATCAGCCCCAGCATTTT.

This clone was seen only a few times. The genes are TRBV28 and TRBJ2-5; 8 bases line up with TRBD1. V dropped 6 bases and J dropped 5; count of bases not matched to a gene: 5. Germline lookup yields CDR1 MDHEN and CDR2 SYDVKM. This CDR3 is 13 amino acids long. Here the CDR3 reads CASRGRGHETQYF. The DNA of the CDR3 is TGTGCCAGCAGAGGCAGGGGGCACGAGACCCAGTACTTC.

The chain's CDR3 is CASSLEGQQHQPQHF. As DNA, the CDR3 is TGCGCCAGCAGCTTGGAGGGACAACAACATCAGCCCCAGCATTTT. The chain couples TRBV5-1 to TRBJ1-5, with D perhaps TRBD1 (6 bases). The CDR3 loop spans 15 amino acids. Per the germline V gene, CDR1 is SGHRS and CDR2 is YFSETQ. Trimming removed 0 bases from V and 5 bases from J, with 12 bases in between.

The chain links TRBV15 to TRBJ2-3; possibly TRBD2 for D (5 bases). The CDR3 length is 15 residues. Germline loops: CDR1 LNHNV, CDR2 YYDKDF (reference sequence). Trimming shortened V by 1 base and J by 1 base, and 9 bases separated the two germline ends. The CDR3: CATSRGGAGTDTQYF. CDR3 sequence (DNA): TGTGCCACCAGCAGAGGGGGAGCAGGCACAGATACGCAGTATTTT. Full variable domain (outside the CDR3, taken from reference TRBV15 and TRBJ2-3): DAMVIQNPRYQVTQFGKPVTLSCSQTLNHNVMYWYQQKSSQAPKLLFHYYDKDFNNEADTPDNFQSRRPNTSFCFLDIRSPGLGDTAMYLCATSRGGAGTDTQYFGPGTRLTVL.

This chain connects TRBV7-2 to TRBJ2-1, with 11 bases lining up with TRBD2. Germline CDR1 reads SGHTA; CDR2 reads FQGNSA. V gave up 2 bases and J gave up 0 bases; unmatched junction bases: 9. There are 19 residues in the CDR3. In DNA, the CDR3 is TGTGCCAGCAGCTTAAGGGGCACTAGCGGGGGCGTCTCCTACAATGAGCAGTTCTTC. It is translated as CASSLRGTSGGVSYNEQFF.

This chain joins TRBV6-1 and TRBJ1-5; D is possibly TRBD1 (5 bases). Looked up from germline, CDR1 is MNHNS and CDR2 is SASEGT. The CDR3 totals 16 residues. The germline V and J ends were trimmed by 0 bases and 0 bases, with 9 bases remaining between them. The CDR3 DNA reads as TGTGCCAGCAGTGAAGCGTTGACAGTTAGCAATCAGCCCCAGCATTTT. Translation: CASSEALTVSNQPQHF.

V is TRBV5-1 and J is TRBJ2-7; weak D call: TRBD1 (6 bases). The CDR3 loop spans 14 amino acids. V dropped 0 bases and J dropped 5 bases, with 12 bases sitting between them. Germline CDR1 is SGHRS and CDR2 is YFSETQ. The CDR3 region has the DNA TGCGCCAGCAGCTTGGGAACAGGGTTCGACGAGCAGTACTTC. This translates into CASSLGTGFDEQYF.

The chain joins TRBV5-1 to TRBJ2-5; D may be TRBD2 (6 bases). Trimming took off 0 bases at V and 5 bases at J, with 11 bases between the two ends. The V gene's germline CDR1 is SGHRS and CDR2 YFSETQ. The CDR3 is 14 residues long. The CDR3 region is CASSLGGEWETQYF. The CDR3 DNA follows: TGCGCCAGCAGCTTGGGGGGGGAATGGGAGACCCAGTACTTC.

This clone showed up just a few times. The chain couples TRBV25-1 to TRBJ2-2, with 8 bases lining up with TRBD1. Germline CDR1 MGHDK, CDR2 SYGVNS. The CDR3 is made up of 14 amino acids. After removal of 5 bases from V and 7 bases from J, the junction contained 6 bases not matched to a gene. CDR3 amino acids: CASSTPGGGGELFF. Written as DNA, the CDR3 is TGTGCCAGCAGTACACCAGGGGGCGGCGGGGAGCTGTTTTTT.

This clone came up once. The rearrangement links TRBV4-3 to TRBJ2-1; 11 positions match TRBD1. Trimming at V came to 4 bases and at J to 6 bases, leaving 5 bases not matched to a gene. The CDR3 sequence is 15 residues long. In germline, CDR1 is LGHNA, CDR2 YSLEER. The CDR3 nucleotides read TGCGCCAGCAGCCCCGGGACAGGGGGATTCAATGAGCAGTTCTTC. Residues: CASSPGTGGFNEQFF.

The chain employs TRBV7-9 and TRBJ2-2, with 8 bases matching TRBD1. Unmatched junction bases numbered 7, after V lost 5 bases and J lost 2 bases. The CDR3 loop spans 16 amino acids. The V gene's germline CDR1 is SEHNR and CDR2 FQNEAQ (reference sequence). The CDR3 bases are TGTGCCAGCAGCAGCTCGGGACAGGCCAACACCGGGGAGCTGTTTTTT. Its translation: CASSSSGQANTGELFF.

This clone occurred many times. The gene calls are TRBV28 and TRBJ2-1; 11 bases are a match to TRBD2. The V segment lost 4 bases and the J segment 2 bases; nucleotides outside the gene matches: 7. The CDR3 length is 17 residues. The V gene's germline CDR1 is MDHEN and CDR2 SYDVKM. CDR3 bases: TGTGCCAGCAGTTCTACCTTAGCGGGGGGGACCTACAATGAGCAGTTCTTC. Its translation: CASSSTLAGGTYNEQFF.

The rearrangement links TRBV9 to TRBJ2-3; no clear D gene. With 6 bases removed from V and 2 bases from J, the gap between germline ends came to 13 bases. CDR1 and CDR2 from the germline V gene are SGDLS and YYNGEE. The CDR3 sequence is 14 residues long. CDR3 DNA: TGTGCCAGCAAAGTGGGCACCACCACAGATACGCAGTATTTT. Translating gives CASKVGTTTDTQYF.

J is TRBJ2-1 and V is TRBV7-2; tentative D call: TRBD1 (5 bases). The V gene's germline CDR1 is SGHTA and CDR2 FQGNSA. The CDR3 length is 15 residues. Trimming shortened V by 5 bases and J by 8 bases, and 19 bases separated the two germline ends. CDR3 in DNA: TGTGCCAGCAGCGCTCAGGGCCTAGGATCATATGAGCAGTTCTTC. As protein: CASSAQGLGSYEQFF. Looking up the rest from reference TRBV7-2 and TRBJ2-1 gives the full variable domain: GAGVSQSPSNKVTEKGKDVELRCDPISGHTALYWYRQSLGQGLEFLIYFQGNSAPDKSGLPSDRFSAERTGGSVSTLTIQRTQQEDSAVYLCASSAQGLGSYEQFFGPGTRLTVL.

In regard to this clone: At one end, the junction sequence differs from germline, possibly due to a read error. The chain has TRBV29-1 and TRBJ1-5; D may be TRBD1 (6 bases). Germline V gives CDR1 SQVTM, CDR2 ANQGSEA. CDR3 length: 14 residues. DNA for the CDR3: TGCAGCGTTCGGGAGGGGGTGTCGAATCAGCCCCAGAATTTT. The encoded protein is CSVREGVSNQPQNF.

The chain joins TRBV4-2 to TRBJ2-5; D is undetermined. V was trimmed by 3 bases and J by 3 bases, leaving 11 bases between them. The CDR3 loop spans 14 amino acids. Germline V gene data show CDR1 as LGHNA and CDR2 as YNFKEQ. This CDR3 is CASSQGLLKETQYF. DNA for the CDR3: TGTGCCAGCAGCCAGGGCCTGCTTAAAGAGACCCAGTACTTC.

V is TRBV20-1 and J is TRBJ2-5; D is uncertain. The CDR3 consists of 11 residues. Germline V gene lookup returns CDR1 DFQATT and CDR2 SNEGSKA (reference sequence). V shed 3 bases and J shed 5 bases, with 7 bases lying between them. This CDR3 reads CSASKQETQYF. CDR3 sequence (DNA): TGCAGTGCTAGTAAACAGGAGACCCAGTACTTC.

This rearrangement joins TRBV7-8 to TRBJ2-1, with 9 positions matching TRBD1. Germline CDR1 and CDR2: SGHVS and FQNEAQ. The CDR3 totals 15 residues. V lost 2 bases to trimming and J lost 5 bases; unmatched junction nucleotides: 4. The CDR3 is CASSLPQGANNEQFF. CDR3 coding DNA: TGTGCCAGCAGCTTACCACAGGGGGCTAACAATGAGCAGTTCTTC. Using reference TRBV7-8 and TRBJ2-1 for the parts outside the CDR3, the full variable domain is GAGVSQSPRYKVAKRGQDVALRCDPISGHVSLFWYQQALGQGPEFLTYFQNEAQLDKSGLPSDRFFAERPEGSVSTLKIQRTQQEDSAVYLCASSLPQGANNEQFFGPGTRLTVL.